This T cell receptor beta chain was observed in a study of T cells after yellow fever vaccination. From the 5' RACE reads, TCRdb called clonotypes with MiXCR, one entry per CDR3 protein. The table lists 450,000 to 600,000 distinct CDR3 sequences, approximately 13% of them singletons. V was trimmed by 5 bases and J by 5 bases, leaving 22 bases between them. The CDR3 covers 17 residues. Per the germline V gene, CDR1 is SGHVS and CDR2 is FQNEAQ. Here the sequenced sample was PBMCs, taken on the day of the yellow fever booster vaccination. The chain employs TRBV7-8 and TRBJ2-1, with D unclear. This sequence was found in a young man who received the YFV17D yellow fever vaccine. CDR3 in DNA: TGTGCCAGCAGCCCCCCCTTACGATCGGGCCCCAACAATGAGCAGTTCTTC. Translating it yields CASSPPLRSGPNNEQFF.